Reported below is one T cell receptor (beta chain). TCRdb re-derived calls from the 5' RACE reads in MiXCR, one entry per CDR3 protein. This sample has about 6,400 distinct CDR3 sequences, with 55% to 60% found just once. V was cut by 5 bases and J by 9 bases, with 14 bases left in between. The CDR3 has 13 amino acids. Germline values: CDR1 SGHTA, CDR2 FQGNSA. Sequences were obtained from tumor-infiltrating memory CD4+ T cells sorted from the breast tumor. Subset specified: memory CD4+ T cells, CD4+CD45RO+CD25-. The origin of this receptor is a female donor with breast cancer. V is TRBV7-2 and J is TRBJ2-1; the D call may be TRBD1 or TRBD2 (6 bases each). The CDR3 sequence: CASSQEGGREQFF. The DNA of the CDR3 is TGTGCCAGCAGCCAAGAGGGGGGCCGTGAGCAGTTCTTC.